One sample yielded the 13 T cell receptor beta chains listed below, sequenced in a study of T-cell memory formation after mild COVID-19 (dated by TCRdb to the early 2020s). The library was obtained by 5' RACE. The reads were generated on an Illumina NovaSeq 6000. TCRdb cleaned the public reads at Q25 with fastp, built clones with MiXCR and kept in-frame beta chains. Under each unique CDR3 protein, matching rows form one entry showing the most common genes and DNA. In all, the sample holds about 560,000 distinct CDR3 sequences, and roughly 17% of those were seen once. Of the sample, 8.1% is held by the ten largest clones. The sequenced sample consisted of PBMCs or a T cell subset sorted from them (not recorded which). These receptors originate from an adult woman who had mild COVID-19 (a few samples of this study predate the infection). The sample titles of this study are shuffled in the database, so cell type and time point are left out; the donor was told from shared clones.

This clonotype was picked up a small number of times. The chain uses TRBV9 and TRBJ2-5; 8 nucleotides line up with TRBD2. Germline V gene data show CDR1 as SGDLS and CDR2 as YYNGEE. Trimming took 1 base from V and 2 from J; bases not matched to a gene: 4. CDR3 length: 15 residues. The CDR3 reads CASSVTGLVQETQYF. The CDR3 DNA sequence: TGTGCCAGCAGCGTAACGGGACTAGTACAAGAGACCCAGTACTTC.

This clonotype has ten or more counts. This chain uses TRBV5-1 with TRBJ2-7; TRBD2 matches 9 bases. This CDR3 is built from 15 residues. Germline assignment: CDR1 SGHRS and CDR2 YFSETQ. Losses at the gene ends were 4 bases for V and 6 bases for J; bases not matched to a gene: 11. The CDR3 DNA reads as TGCGCCAGCAGCACGCTAGCGGGAAGGATGATCGAGCAGTACTTC. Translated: CASSTLAGRMIEQYF.

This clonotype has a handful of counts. The CDR3 loop reads CASSQVARADEAFF. DNA of the CDR3: TGTGCCAGCAGCCAAGTCGCCAGGGCTGATGAAGCTTTCTTT. The V call is TRBV14, the J call TRBJ1-1; TRBD1 is a possible D gene (5 bases). V lost 1 base, J lost 7 bases, and 13 bases lay in between. This CDR3 comprises 14 residues. Germline CDR1 and CDR2: SGHDN and FVKESK.

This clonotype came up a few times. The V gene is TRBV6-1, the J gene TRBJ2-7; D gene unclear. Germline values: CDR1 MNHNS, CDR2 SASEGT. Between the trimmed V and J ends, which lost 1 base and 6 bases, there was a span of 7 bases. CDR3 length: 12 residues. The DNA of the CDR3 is TGTGCCAGCAGTGAAGGAGTAGTCGAGCAGTACTTC. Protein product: CASSEGVVEQYF.

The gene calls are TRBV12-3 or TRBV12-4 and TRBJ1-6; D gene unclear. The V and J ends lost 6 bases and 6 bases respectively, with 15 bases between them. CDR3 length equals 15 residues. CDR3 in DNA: TGTGCCAGCAGCAGATGGGTGTTGGGTAATTCACCCCTCCACTTT. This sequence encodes CASSRWVLGNSPLHF.

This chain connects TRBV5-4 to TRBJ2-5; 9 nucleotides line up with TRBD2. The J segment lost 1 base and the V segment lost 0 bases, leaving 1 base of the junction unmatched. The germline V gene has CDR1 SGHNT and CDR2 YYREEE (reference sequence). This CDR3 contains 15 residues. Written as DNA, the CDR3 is TGTGCCAGCAGCTTGGCTAGCGGGGCCCAAGAGACCCAGTACTTC. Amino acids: CASSLASGAQETQYF. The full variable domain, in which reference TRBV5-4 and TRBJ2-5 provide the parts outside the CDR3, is ETGVTQSPTHLIKTRGQQVTLRCSSQSGHNTVSWYQQALGQGPQFIFQYYREEENGRGNFPPRFSGLQFPNYSSELNVNALELDDSALYLCASSLASGAQETQYFGPGTRLLVL.

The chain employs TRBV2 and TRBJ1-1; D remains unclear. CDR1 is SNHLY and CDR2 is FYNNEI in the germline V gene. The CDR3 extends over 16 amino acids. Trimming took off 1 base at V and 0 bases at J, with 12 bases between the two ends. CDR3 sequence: CASSEGAPSLNTEAFF. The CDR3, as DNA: TGTGCCAGCAGTGAAGGGGCACCAAGTCTGAACACTGAAGCTTTCTTT.

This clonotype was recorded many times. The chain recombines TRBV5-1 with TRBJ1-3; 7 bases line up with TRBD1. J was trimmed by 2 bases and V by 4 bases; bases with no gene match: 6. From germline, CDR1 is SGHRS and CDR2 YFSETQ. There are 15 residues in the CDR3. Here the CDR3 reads CASSEQGGPGNTIYF. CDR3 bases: TGCGCCAGCAGCGAGCAGGGGGGACCTGGAAACACCATATATTTT.

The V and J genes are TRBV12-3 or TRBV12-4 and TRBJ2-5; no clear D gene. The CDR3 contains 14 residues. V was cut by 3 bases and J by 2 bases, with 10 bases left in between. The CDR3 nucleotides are TGTGCCAGCAGTTTTCAGGCCAGTCAAGAGACCCAGTACTTC. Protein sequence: CASSFQASQETQYF.

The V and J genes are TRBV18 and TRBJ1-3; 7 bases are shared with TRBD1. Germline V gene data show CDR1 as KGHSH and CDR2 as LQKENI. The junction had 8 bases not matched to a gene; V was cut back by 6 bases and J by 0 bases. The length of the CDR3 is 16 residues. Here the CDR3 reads CASSPQGGFSGNTIYF. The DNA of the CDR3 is TGTGCCAGCTCCCCCCAGGGGGGCTTCTCTGGAAACACCATATATTTT.

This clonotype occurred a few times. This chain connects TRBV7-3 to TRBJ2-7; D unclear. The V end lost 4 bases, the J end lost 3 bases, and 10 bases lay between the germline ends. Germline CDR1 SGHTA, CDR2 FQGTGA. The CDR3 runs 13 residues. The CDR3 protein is CASSSGPGYEQYF. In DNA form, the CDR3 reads TGTGCCAGCAGCTCAGGACCGGGCTACGAGCAGTACTTC.

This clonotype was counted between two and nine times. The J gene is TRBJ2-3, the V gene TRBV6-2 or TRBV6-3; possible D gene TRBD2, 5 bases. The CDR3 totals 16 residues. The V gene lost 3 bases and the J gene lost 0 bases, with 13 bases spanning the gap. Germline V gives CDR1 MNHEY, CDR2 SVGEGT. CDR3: CASSYIGRASTDTQYF. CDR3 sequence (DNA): TGTGCCAGCAGTTATATCGGGCGGGCGAGCACAGATACGCAGTATTTT.

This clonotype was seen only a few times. CDR3 amino acids: CASSLDAAQYF. The CDR3, as DNA: TGCGCCAGCAGCTTGGACGCGGCCCAGTACTTC. The chain joins TRBV5-1 to TRBJ2-5; D is unclear. Trimming pared 0 bases from V and 9 bases from J, leaving 6 bases between. This CDR3 has 11 amino acids. The V gene's germline CDR1 is SGHRS and CDR2 YFSETQ.